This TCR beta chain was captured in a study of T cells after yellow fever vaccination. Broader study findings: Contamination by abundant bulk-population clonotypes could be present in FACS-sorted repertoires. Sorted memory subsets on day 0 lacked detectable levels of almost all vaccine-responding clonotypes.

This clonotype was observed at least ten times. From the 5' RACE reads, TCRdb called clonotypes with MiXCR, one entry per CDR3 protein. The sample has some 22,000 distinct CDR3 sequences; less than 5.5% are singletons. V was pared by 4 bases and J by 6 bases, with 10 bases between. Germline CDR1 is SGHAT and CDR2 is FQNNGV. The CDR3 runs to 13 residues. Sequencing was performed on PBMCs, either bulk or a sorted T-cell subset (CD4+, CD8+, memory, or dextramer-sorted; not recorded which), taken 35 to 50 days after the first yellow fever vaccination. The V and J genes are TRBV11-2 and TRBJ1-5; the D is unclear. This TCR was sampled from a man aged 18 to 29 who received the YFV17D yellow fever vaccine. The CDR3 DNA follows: TGTGCCAGCAGCTCCGACGGGTTTCAGCCCCAGCATTTT. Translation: CASSSDGFQPQHF.